This entry lists 5 T cell receptor beta chains sequenced from one sample in a study of cytomegalovirus exposure and HLA in healthy donors. Only in-frame clones appear in the TCRdb table, and some are missing; sequencing was by immunoSEQ multiplex PCR. The table records roughly 330,000 clones, about nine tenths of them present only once. Sequences were obtained from PBMCs. These receptors were obtained from a woman aged 30 to 39 in good health and CMV-seropositive.

The V and J genes are TRBV9 and TRBJ2-2; 7 bases are a match to TRBD2. The CDR3 contains 15 residues. The junction had 5 bases not matched to a gene; V was cut back by 1 base and J by 5 bases. CDR1 is SGDLS, CDR2 YYNGEE, per germline. The CDR3: CASSVTSVFTGELFF. For the CDR3, the DNA is TGTGCCAGCAGCGTAACTAGCGTATTTACCGGGGAGCTGTTTTTT.

The table lists this clone with a count of one. V is TRBV11-2 and J is TRBJ1-2; weak D call: TRBD1 (6 bases). The CDR3 sequence is 15 residues long. Germline assignment: CDR1 SGHAT and CDR2 FQNNGV. V was cut by 6 bases and J by 5 bases, with 19 bases left in between. The DNA of the CDR3 is TGTGCCAGCAGACTACAGGGCTCTGGGGAATATGGCTACACCTTC. This gives the protein CASRLQGSGEYGYTF.

This chain joins TRBV4-2 and TRBJ1-4, with D possibly being TRBD1 (5 bases). Germline V gene data show CDR1 as LGHNA and CDR2 as YNFKEQ. V was trimmed by 1 base and J by 5 bases, leaving 14 bases between them. This CDR3 has 16 amino acids. For the CDR3, the DNA is TGTGCCAGCAGCCAAGGGACGGGGGGACCAAATGAAAAACTGTTTTTT. This encodes CASSQGTGGPNEKLFF.

The chain employs TRBV18 and TRBJ2-1; D uncertain. From germline, CDR1 is KGHSH and CDR2 LQKENI. There are 16 residues in the CDR3. Deletions cut 3 bases from V and 1 base from J, with 13 bases between. The CDR3 region is CASSPAVLISYNEQFF. Written as DNA, the CDR3 is TGTGCCAGCTCACCCGCCGTTCTTATTTCCTACAATGAGCAGTTCTTC.

CDR3 DNA sequence: TGTGCCAGTAGTATATTTGGGGGGGCTAACAATGAGCAGTTCTTC. Residues: CASSIFGGANNEQFF. The J gene is TRBJ2-1, the V gene TRBV19; possible D gene TRBD2, 7 bases. From germline, CDR1 is LNHDA and CDR2 SQIVND (reference sequence). Deletions cut 2 bases from V and 5 bases from J, with 13 bases between. The CDR3 spans 15 residues.